This TCR beta chain was sequenced in a study of Graves' ophthalmopathy and Graves' hyperthyroidism. Study results and limitations: Most clonotypes expanded in thyroid above 0.001 frequency were present in blood too. Ophthalmopathy versus stable hyperthyroidism: 13-signature model gave around 90% sensitivity, 81.08% specificity.

Active ophthalmopathy (CAS at least 3, NOSPECS at least 4), lasting under 3 months. Exclusion criteria comprised other autoimmune diseases, uncontrolled infections, pregnancy or lactation in patients. There are many counts of this clonotype. Its antigen is not identified. The germline V gene has CDR1 SGHAT and CDR2 FQNNGV. V was cut by 2 bases and J by 3 bases, with 14 bases left in between. The length of the CDR3 is 15 residues. CDR3 regions of TCR beta were amplified from RNA transcripts. HTBI primers were used in a first-round RT-PCR, which preceded a second-round multiplex PCR. A single record per CDR3 protein comes from TCRdb applying MiXCR to the multiplex PCR reads. The table records roughly 300,000 distinct CDR3 sequences, about a sixth of them present only once.

This clonotype was obtained from an adult man with Graves' ophthalmopathy. The rearrangement links TRBV11-2 to TRBJ2-7, with a tentative D call TRBD1 (6 bases). The sequencing input was peripheral blood. This CDR3 is CASSLTPPGVYEQYF. The CDR3 nucleotides read TGTGCCAGCAGCTTAACCCCCCCAGGGGTCTACGAGCAGTACTTC.